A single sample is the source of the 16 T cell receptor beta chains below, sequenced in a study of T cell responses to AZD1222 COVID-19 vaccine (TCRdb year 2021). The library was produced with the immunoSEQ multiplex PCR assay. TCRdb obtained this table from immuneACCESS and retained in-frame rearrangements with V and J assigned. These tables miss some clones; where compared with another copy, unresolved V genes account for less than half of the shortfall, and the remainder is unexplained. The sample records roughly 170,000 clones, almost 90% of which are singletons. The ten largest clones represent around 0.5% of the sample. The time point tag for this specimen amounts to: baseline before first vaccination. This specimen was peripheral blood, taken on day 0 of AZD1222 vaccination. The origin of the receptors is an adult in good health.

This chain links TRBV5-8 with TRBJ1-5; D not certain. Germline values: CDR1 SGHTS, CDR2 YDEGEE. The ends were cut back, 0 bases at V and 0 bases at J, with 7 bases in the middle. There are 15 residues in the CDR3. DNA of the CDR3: TGTGCCAGCAGCTTGGGAATTCCTAGCAATCAGCCCCAGCATTTT. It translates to CASSLGIPSNQPQHF.

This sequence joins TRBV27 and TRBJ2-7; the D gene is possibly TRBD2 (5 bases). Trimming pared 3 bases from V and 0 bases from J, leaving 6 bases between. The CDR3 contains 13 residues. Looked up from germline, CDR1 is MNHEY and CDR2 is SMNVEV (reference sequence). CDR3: CASSFTSSYEQYF. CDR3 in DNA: TGTGCCAGCAGTTTTACTAGCTCCTACGAGCAGTACTTC.

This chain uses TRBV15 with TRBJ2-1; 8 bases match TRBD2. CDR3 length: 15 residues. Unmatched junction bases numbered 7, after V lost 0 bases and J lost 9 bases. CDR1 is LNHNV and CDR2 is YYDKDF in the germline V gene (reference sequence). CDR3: CATSREERESGEQFF. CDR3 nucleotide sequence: TGTGCCACCAGCAGAGAGGAGCGGGAGTCAGGTGAGCAGTTCTTC.

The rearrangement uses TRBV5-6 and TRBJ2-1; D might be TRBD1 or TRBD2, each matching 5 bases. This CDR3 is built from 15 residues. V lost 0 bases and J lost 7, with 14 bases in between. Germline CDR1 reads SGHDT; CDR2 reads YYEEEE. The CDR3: CASSLARGPSNEQFF. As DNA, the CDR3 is TGTGCCAGCAGCTTGGCGAGGGGACCCTCTAATGAGCAGTTCTTC.

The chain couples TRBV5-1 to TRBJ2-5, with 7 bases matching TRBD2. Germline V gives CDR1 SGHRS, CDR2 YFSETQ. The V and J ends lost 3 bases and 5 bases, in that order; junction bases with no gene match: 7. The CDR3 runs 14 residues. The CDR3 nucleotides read TGCGCCAGCAGCTCTCGGTCCGGGGGGGAGACCCAGTACTTC. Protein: CASSSRSGGETQYF. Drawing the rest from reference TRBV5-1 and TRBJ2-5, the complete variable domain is KAGVTQTPRYLIKTRGQQVTLSCSPISGHRSVSWYQQTPGQGLQFLFEYFSETQRNKGNFPGRFSGRQFSNSRSEMNVSTLELGDSALYLCASSSRSGGETQYFGPGTRLLVL.

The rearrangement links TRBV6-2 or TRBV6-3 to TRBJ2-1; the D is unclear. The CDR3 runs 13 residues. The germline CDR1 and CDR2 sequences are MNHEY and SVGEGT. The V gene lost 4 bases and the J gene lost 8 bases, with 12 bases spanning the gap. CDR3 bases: TGTGCCAGCAGTTTCCTCCCGACCTATGAGCAGTTCTTC. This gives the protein CASSFLPTYEQFF.

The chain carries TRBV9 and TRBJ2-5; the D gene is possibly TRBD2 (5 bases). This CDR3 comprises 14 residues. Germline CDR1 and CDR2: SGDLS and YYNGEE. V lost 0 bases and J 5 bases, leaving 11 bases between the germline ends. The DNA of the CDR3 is TGTGCCAGCAGCGTAGCGGGGTTGGGGGAGACCCAGTACTTC. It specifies CASSVAGLGETQYF.

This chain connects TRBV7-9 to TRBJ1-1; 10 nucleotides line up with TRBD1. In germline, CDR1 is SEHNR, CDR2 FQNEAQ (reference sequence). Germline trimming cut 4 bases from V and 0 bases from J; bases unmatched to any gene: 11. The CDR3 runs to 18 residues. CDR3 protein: CASSSRGTGVHMNTEAFF. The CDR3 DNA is TGTGCCAGCAGCTCCCGAGGGACAGGGGTCCACATGAACACTGAAGCTTTCTTT.

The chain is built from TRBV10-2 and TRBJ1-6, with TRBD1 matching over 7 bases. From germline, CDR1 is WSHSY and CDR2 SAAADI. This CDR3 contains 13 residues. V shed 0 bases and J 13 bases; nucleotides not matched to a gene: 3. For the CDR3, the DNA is TGCGCCAGCAGTGAGTCGACAGGGAGGCCCCTCCACTTT. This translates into CASSESTGRPLHF.

The CDR3 region is CASSQGNEQYF. The CDR3 region has the DNA TGTGCCAGCAGCCAGGGGAACGAGCAGTACTTC. The chain combines TRBV4-2 with TRBJ2-7; D not certain. CDR1 and CDR2 from the germline V gene are LGHNA and YNFKEQ. V was pared by 3 bases and J by 5 bases, with 5 bases between. The CDR3 contains 11 residues.

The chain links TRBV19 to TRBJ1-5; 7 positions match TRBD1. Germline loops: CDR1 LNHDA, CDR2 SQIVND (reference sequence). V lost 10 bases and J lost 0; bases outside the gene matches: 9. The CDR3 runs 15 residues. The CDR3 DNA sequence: TGTGCCACTCAAAGAGGGGGCCATAGCAATCAGCCCCAGCATTTT. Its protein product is CATQRGGHSNQPQHF.

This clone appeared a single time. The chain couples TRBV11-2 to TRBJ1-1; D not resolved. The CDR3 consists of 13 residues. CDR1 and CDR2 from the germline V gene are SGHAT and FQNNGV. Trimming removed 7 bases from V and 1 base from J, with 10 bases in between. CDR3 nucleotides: TGTGCCAGCACCCCAACACGGAACACTGAAGCTTTCTTT. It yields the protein CASTPTRNTEAFF.

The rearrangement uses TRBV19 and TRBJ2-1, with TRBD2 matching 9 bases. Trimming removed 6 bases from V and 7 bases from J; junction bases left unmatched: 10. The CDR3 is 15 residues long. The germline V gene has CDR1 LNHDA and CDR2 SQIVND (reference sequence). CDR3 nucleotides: TGTGCCAGTAGACACTTAGCGGGAGTCGGGAATGAGCAGTTCTTC. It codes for CASRHLAGVGNEQFF. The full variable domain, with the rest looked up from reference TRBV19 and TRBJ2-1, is DGGITQSPKYLFRKEGQNVTLSCEQNLNHDAMYWYRQDPGQGLRLIYYSQIVNDFQKGDIAEGYSVSREKKESFPLTVTSAQKNPTAFYLCASRHLAGVGNEQFFGPGTRLTVL.

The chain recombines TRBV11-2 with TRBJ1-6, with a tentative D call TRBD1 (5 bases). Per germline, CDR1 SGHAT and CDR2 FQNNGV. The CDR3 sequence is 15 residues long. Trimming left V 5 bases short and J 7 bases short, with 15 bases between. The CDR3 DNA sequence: TGTGCCAGCAGCGTGCTTTGGGGGACGAATTCACCCCTCCACTTT. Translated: CASSVLWGTNSPLHF.

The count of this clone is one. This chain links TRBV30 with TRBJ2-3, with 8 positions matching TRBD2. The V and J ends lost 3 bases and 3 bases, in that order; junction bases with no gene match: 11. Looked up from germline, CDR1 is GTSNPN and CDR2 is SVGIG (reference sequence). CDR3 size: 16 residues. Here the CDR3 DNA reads TGTGCCTGGAGCTACTCGAGGAGCGGGAGAACAGATACGCAGTATTTT. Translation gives CAWSYSRSGRTDTQYF.

CDR3 amino acids: CATSDGASGGGTDTQYF. For the CDR3, the DNA is TGTGCCACCAGTGATGGGGCTAGCGGGGGGGGCACAGATACGCAGTATTTT. This chain uses TRBV24-1 with TRBJ2-3; TRBD2 matches 12 bases. The trim removed 3 bases at V and 1 base at J, leaving 4 bases unmatched. The CDR3 length is 17 residues. Per the germline V gene, CDR1 is KGHDR and CDR2 is SFDVKD.